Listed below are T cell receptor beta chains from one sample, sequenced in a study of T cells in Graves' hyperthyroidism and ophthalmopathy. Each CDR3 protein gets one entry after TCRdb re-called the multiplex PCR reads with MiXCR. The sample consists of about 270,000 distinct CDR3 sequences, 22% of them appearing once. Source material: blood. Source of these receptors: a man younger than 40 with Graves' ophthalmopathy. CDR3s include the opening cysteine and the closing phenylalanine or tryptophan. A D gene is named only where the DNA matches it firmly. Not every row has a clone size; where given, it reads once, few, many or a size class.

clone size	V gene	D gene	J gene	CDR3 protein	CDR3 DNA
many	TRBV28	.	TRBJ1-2	CASSFNSGYTF	TGTGCCAGCAGTTTTAACTCTGGCTACACCTTC
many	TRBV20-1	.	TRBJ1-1	CSARDRSSFTEAFF	TGCAGTGCTAGAGATCGGAGTTCTTTCACTGAAGCTTTCTTT
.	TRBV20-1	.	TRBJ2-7	CSATSRSSYEQYF	TGCAGTGCTACGAGTCGGAGCTCCTACGAGCAGTACTTC
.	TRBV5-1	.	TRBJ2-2	CASSPGQTNTGEPFF	TGCGCCAGCAGCCCTGGACAGACGAACACCGGGGAGCCGTTTTTT
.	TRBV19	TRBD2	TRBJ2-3	CASRYTSGTDTQYF	TGTGCCAGTAGATATACTAGCGGCACAGATACGCAGTATTTT
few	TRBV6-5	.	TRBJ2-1	CASSYEIAGEQFF	TGTGCCAGCAGTTACGAGATAGCTGGGGAGCAGTTCTTC
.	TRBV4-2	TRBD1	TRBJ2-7	CASSSRQGWTYEQYF	TGTGCCAGCAGCTCCCGACAGGGGTGGACCTACGAGCAGTACTTC
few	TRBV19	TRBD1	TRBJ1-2	CASSSQGAENYGYTF	TGTGCCAGTAGTTCCCAGGGGGCAGAAAACTATGGCTACACCTTC
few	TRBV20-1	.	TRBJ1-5	CSVNSPGVGFGQPQHF	TGCAGTGTTAATTCCCCGGGAGTTGGCTTCGGTCAGCCCCAGCATTTT
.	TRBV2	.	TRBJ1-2	CASSEGGGVGYTF	TGTGCCAGCAGTGAAGGGGGTGGGGTTGGCTACACCTTC
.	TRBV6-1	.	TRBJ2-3	CASRGGDTQYF	TGTGCCAGCAGAGGGGGAGATACGCAGTATTTT
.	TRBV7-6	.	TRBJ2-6	CASSPRTSGANVLTF	TGTGCCAGCAGCCCCAGGACTTCTGGGGCCAACGTCCTGACTTTC
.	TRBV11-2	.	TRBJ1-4	CASSTGQVATNEKLFF	TGTGCCAGCAGCACGGGACAAGTAGCAACTAATGAAAAACTGTTTTTT
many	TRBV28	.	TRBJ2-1	CASSFAGAIYNEQFF	TGTGCCAGCAGTTTTGCGGGGGCGATCTACAATGAGCAGTTCTTC
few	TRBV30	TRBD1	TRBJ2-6	CAWKTGSGANVLTF	TGTGCCTGGAAGACAGGGTCTGGGGCCAACGTCCTGACTTTC
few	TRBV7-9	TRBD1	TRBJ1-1	CASSLYTGGTEAFF	TGTGCCAGCAGCTTGTATACAGGGGGCACTGAAGCTTTCTTT
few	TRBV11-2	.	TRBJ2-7	CASSPRIGDSNYEQYF	TGTGCCAGCAGCCCTCGGATTGGAGATAGTAACTACGAGCAGTACTTC
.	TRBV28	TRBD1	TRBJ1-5	CAARGQVNQPQHF	TGTGCCGCCCGGGGACAGGTAAATCAGCCCCAGCATTTT
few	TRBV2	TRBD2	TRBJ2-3	CASKGLAVTDTQYF	TGTGCCAGCAAAGGGCTAGCGGTCACAGATACGCAGTATTTT
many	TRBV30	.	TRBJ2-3	CAWSAGSDTQYF	TGTGCCTGGAGTGCGGGGTCAGATACGCAGTATTTT
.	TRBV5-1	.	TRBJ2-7	CASSLNRDAAYEQYF	TGCGCCAGCAGCTTGAACCGGGACGCAGCCTACGAGCAGTACTTC
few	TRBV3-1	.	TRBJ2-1	CASPRGGNEQFF	TGTGCCAGCCCCCGGGGCGGCAATGAGCAGTTCTTC
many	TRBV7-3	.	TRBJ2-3	CASSRDGAGTTDTQYF	TGTGCCAGCAGCCGCGACGGGGCGGGAACCACAGATACGCAGTATTTT
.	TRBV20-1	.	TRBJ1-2	CSANQGTGYTF	TGCAGTGCTAATCAGGGTACAGGCTACACCTTC
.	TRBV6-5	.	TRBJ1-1	CASSYWSQTVNTEAFF	TGTGCCAGCAGTTACTGGTCCCAAACCGTGAACACTGAAGCTTTCTTT
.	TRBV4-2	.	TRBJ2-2	CASSQGRANTGELFF	TGTGCCAGCAGCCAAGGCAGGGCGAACACCGGGGAGCTGTTTTTT
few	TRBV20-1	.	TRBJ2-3	CRAPARNTDTQYF	TGCAGGGCCCCGGCGCGGAACACAGATACGCAGTATTTT
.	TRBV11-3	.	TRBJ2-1	CASSFYGGEQFF	TGTGCCAGCAGCTTTTACGGTGGTGAGCAGTTCTTC
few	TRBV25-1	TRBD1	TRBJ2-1	CASSGARDRAYNEQFF	TGTGCCAGCAGTGGAGCTCGGGACAGGGCCTACAATGAGCAGTTCTTC
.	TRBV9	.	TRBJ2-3	CASSVDEGYTQYF	TGTGCCAGCAGCGTAGACGAGGGTTATACGCAGTATTTT
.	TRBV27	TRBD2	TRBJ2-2	CASSPRPHSGANTGELFF	TGTGCCAGCAGTCCCAGGCCCCATAGCGGGGCGAACACCGGGGAGCTGTTTTTT
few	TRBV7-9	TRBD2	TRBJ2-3	CASSLAASGRAADTQYF	TGTGCCAGCAGCTTAGCAGCGAGCGGGAGGGCCGCAGATACGCAGTATTTT
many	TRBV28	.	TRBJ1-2	CASSLVSGSYGYTF	TGTGCCAGCAGTTTAGTCTCTGGGTCCTATGGCTACACCTTC
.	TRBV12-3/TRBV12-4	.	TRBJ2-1	CASSFGGSRYEQFF	TGTGCCAGCAGTTTCGGTGGGAGCAGATATGAGCAGTTCTTC
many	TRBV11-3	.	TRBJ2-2	CASSFLFGNTGELFF	TGTGCCAGCAGCTTTTTGTTCGGGAACACCGGGGAGCTGTTTTTT
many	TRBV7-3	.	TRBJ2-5	CASSLTVASQETQYF	TGTGCCAGCAGCTTAACAGTGGCCTCCCAAGAGACCCAGTACTTC
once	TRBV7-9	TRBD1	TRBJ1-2	CASSNQGAYGYTF	TGTGCCAGCAGTAACCAGGGGGCCTATGGCTACACCTTC
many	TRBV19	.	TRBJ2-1	CASSIVPRSYNEQFF	TGTGCCAGTAGTATAGTTCCTAGATCCTACAATGAGCAGTTCTTC
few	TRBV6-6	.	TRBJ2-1	CASSYRGDEQFF	TGTGCCAGCAGTTACAGGGGGGATGAGCAGTTCTTC
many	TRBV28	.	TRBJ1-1	CASSLSRGNTEAFF	TGTGCCAGCAGTTTATCGAGAGGAAACACTGAAGCTTTCTTT
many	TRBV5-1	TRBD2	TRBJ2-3	CASSLRLAGSPSYTDTQYF	TGCGCCAGCAGCTTGCGGCTAGCGGGATCCCCCTCCTACACAGATACGCAGTATTTT
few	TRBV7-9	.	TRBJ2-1	CASSWGPDNEQFF	TGTGCCAGCAGCTGGGGACCTGACAATGAGCAGTTCTTC
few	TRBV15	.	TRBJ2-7	CATSRVGLYEQYF	TGTGCCACCAGCAGAGTTGGTCTCTACGAGCAGTACTTC
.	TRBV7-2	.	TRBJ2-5	CASSPAPETQYF	TGTGCCAGCAGCCCGGCCCCAGAGACCCAGTACTTC
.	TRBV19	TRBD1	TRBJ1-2	CASSEAGQATTYGYTF	TGTGCCAGTAGCGAAGCGGGACAGGCCACTACCTATGGCTACACCTTC
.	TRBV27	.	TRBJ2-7	CASSPIGVMAYEQYF	TGTGCCAGCAGTCCGATCGGGGTAATGGCCTACGAGCAGTACTTC
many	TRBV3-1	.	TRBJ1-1	CASSSLSSTEAFF	TGTGCCAGCAGCTCTTTGAGCAGCACTGAAGCTTTCTTT